These 18 T cell receptor beta chains came from one sample sequenced in a study of graft-versus-host responses after intestinal transplantation. No antigens are known for them. Produced via immunoSEQ multiplex PCR; TCRdb's table is partial and in-frame only. The sample has roughly 100,000 clones; less than 90% are singletons. The material was unstimulated CD4+ T cells sorted from spleen or lymph node cells, obtained before intestinal transplant. The receptors originated from a human donor who received an intestinal transplant.

V is TRBV2 and J is TRBJ2-3; D ambiguous. Germline CDR1 reads SNHLY; CDR2 reads FYNNEI. CDR3 length: 14 amino acids. V was shortened by 2 bases and J by 2 bases, with 8 bases between the two germline ends. As DNA, the CDR3 is TGTGCCAGCAGTGAACTTACCAACACAGATACGCAGTATTTT. Protein: CASSELTNTDTQYF.

The genes are TRBV19 and TRBJ1-5; 11 bases are shared with TRBD1. The length of the CDR3 is 16 residues. V dropped 6 bases and J dropped 4; count of bases not matched to a gene: 8. Per the germline V gene, CDR1 is LNHDA and CDR2 is SQIVND (reference sequence). In DNA form, the CDR3 reads TGTGCCAGTAGCAGGGACAGGGGGTATGAAAATCAGCCCCAGCATTTT. Residues: CASSRDRGYENQPQHF.

This chain uses TRBV6-6 with TRBJ1-2; TRBD1 might be the D (5 bases). Germline V gives CDR1 MNHNY, CDR2 SVGAGI (reference sequence). The CDR3 loop spans 13 amino acids. V was pared by 5 bases and J by 4 bases, with 11 bases between. The CDR3 DNA reads TGTGCCAGCAGTCTACAGGCAAGCTATGGCTACACCTTC. Protein product: CASSLQASYGYTF.

The chain employs TRBV5-6 and TRBJ1-6, with 11 nucleotides matching TRBD1. Germline CDR1 is SGHDT and CDR2 is YYEEEE. V lost 4 bases, J lost 12 bases, and 12 bases stayed unmatched. The CDR3 has 16 amino acids. This chain's CDR3 is CASSLKSGTGGRPLHF. Written as DNA, the CDR3 is TGTGCCAGCAGCCTAAAATCCGGGACAGGGGGTCGACCCCTCCACTTT. The whole variable domain, filled in from reference TRBV5-6 and TRBJ1-6, reads DAGVTQSPTHLIKTRGQQVTLRCSPKSGHDTVSWYQQALGQGPQFIFQYYEEEERQRGNFPDRFSGHQFPNYSSELNVNALLLGDSALYLCASSLKSGTGGRPLHFGNGTRLTVT.

The chain joins TRBV29-1 to TRBJ2-7, with D perhaps TRBD2 (6 bases). Germline lookup yields CDR1 SQVTM and CDR2 ANQGSEA. Trimming pared 7 bases from V and 2 bases from J, leaving 15 bases between. There are 13 residues in the CDR3. The CDR3 region is CSARRDLTYEQYF. DNA of the CDR3: TGCAGCGCCCGCCGGGACTTAACCTACGAGCAGTACTTC.

V and J are TRBV10-2 and TRBJ1-5; no clear D. The V end lost 0 bases, the J end lost 4 bases, and 1 base lay between the germline ends. CDR1 is WSHSY, CDR2 SAAADI, per germline. CDR3 length equals 12 residues. CDR3 DNA sequence: TGCGCCAGCAGTGAGTCGAATCAGCCCCAGCATTTT. Protein sequence: CASSESNQPQHF.

The rearrangement joins TRBV2 to TRBJ2-5; tentative D call: TRBD2 (5 bases). V was pared by 8 bases and J by 2 bases, with 15 bases between. The CDR3 totals 14 residues. Germline loops: CDR1 SNHLY, CDR2 FYNNEI. As DNA, the CDR3 is TGTGCCAGCTTACCGGTGGGGAGACAAGAGACCCAGTACTTC. Protein sequence: CASLPVGRQETQYF. Supplemented by reference TRBV2 and TRBJ2-5, the full variable domain reads EPEVTQTPSHQVTQMGQEVILRCVPISNHLYFYWYRQILGQKVEFLVSFYNNEISEKSEIFDDQFSVERPDGSNFTLKIRSTKLEDSAMYFCASLPVGRQETQYFGPGTRLLVL.

The chain has TRBV4-1 and TRBJ2-3, with a weak D call TRBD2 (5 bases). Trimming took 1 base from V and 4 from J, leaving 12 bases between them. The CDR3 runs 15 residues. Germline-derived CDR1 and CDR2 are MGHRA and YSYEKL. DNA of the CDR3: TGCGCCAGCAGCCAAGTAGGGTACGGGGCAGATACGCAGTATTTT. This translates into CASSQVGYGADTQYF.

About this clone: Relative to the germline gene, one junction end is altered; a read error may explain this. This sequence joins TRBV2 and TRBJ1-6; weak D call: TRBD1 (5 bases). The CDR3 extends over 19 amino acids. CDR1 is SNHLY, CDR2 FYNNEI, per germline. CDR3 protein: CASREGHLNRTSYNSPLHF. The CDR3 DNA reads TGTGCCAGCAGGGAAGGACACCTCAACCGGACCTCCTATAATTCACCCCTCCACTTT.

V usage is TRBV9 and J usage is TRBJ1-2, with D possibly TRBD1 on 6 matching bases. Trimming pared 0 bases from V and 4 bases from J, leaving 7 bases between. The CDR3 loop spans 13 amino acids. Germline V CDR1 and CDR2: SGDLS, YYNGEE. The CDR3 here is CASSVADSYGYTF. The CDR3, as DNA: TGTGCCAGCAGCGTAGCGGACAGCTATGGCTACACCTTC.

The gene calls are TRBV6-5 and TRBJ2-3; no firm D call. This CDR3 contains 14 residues. Germline CDR1 reads MNHEY; CDR2 reads SVGAGI. V was cut by 0 bases and J by 6 bases, with 10 bases left in between. CDR3 sequence: CASSYSIPVDTQYF. In nucleotides, the CDR3 is TGTGCCAGCAGTTACTCGATCCCCGTCGATACGCAGTATTTT.

The chain links TRBV5-6 to TRBJ2-4, with 12 bases that match TRBD2. Germline CDR1 is SGHDT and CDR2 is YYEEEE. Trimming at V came to 1 base and at J to 2 bases, leaving 7 bases not matched to a gene. The CDR3 is 18 residues long. The CDR3 loop is CASSLLASGGATKNIQYF. The CDR3 DNA reads TGTGCCAGCAGCTTGTTGGCTAGCGGGGGGGCGACCAAAAACATTCAGTACTTC.

The rearrangement uses TRBV4-2 and TRBJ1-1; 9 nucleotides line up with TRBD1. CDR1 and CDR2 (germline): LGHNA, YNFKEQ. The CDR3 loop spans 17 amino acids. Trimming at V came to 5 bases and at J to 4 bases, leaving 14 bases not matched to a gene. As DNA, the CDR3 is TGTGCCAGCAGCAAGGGACAGGGAAGTGTTTCGGCCACTGAAGCTTTCTTT. It is translated as CASSKGQGSVSATEAFF.

The rearrangement uses TRBV19 and TRBJ2-7; no clear D. The CDR3 contains 13 residues. V lost 3 bases and J lost 4, with 10 bases in between. Germline V CDR1 and CDR2: LNHDA, SQIVND (reference sequence). The CDR3 region has the DNA TGTGCCAGTAGTATTCAAGGGCAGTACGAGCAGTACTTC. This sequence encodes CASSIQGQYEQYF.

The V call is TRBV2, the J call TRBJ2-1, with 7 bases aligning to TRBD2. The V and J ends lost 7 bases and 15 bases, in that order; junction bases with no gene match: 9. The CDR3 sequence is 11 residues long. Germline CDR1 SNHLY, CDR2 FYNNEI. The CDR3, as DNA: TGTGCCAGCAAAGCTGCGGGAGTACCGTTCTTC. Translated: CASKAAGVPFF.

The rearrangement uses TRBV29-1 and TRBJ2-1; 10 bases fit TRBD1. V trimming: 6 bases; J trimming: 0 bases; junction bases outside the gene matches: 5. The CDR3 covers 15 residues. The germline V gene encodes CDR1 SQVTM and CDR2 ANQGSEA. CDR3: CSVGQGPSSYNEQFF. The CDR3, as DNA: TGCAGCGTGGGACAGGGGCCAAGCTCCTACAATGAGCAGTTCTTC.

The rearrangement joins TRBV4-2 to TRBJ2-7; 9 nucleotides agree with TRBD2. After removal of 0 bases from V and 3 bases from J, the junction contained 6 bases not matched to a gene. CDR3 length: 16 residues. From germline, CDR1 is LGHNA and CDR2 YNFKEQ. CDR3 region: CASSQDFSGSYYEQYF. The CDR3 nucleotides read TGTGCCAGCAGCCAAGATTTTAGCGGGAGCTACTACGAGCAGTACTTC.

Turning to this clone: No conserved phenylalanine or tryptophan ends this CDR3, so it is likely a read error. J is TRBJ2-7 and V is TRBV14; D unclear. Per germline, CDR1 SGHDN and CDR2 FVKESK. CDR3 length equals 11 residues. The V end was cut by 9 bases, the J end by 6 bases, with 12 bases between. CDR3 protein: CARTLPPEQYL. For the CDR3, the DNA is TGTGCCAGGACCCTACCGCCCGAGCAGTACCTC.